Listed here is a single TCR beta chain. The antigen remains unidentified. This record comes from a study of molecular identifiers for immune sequencing clone quantification. Overall study: Naive CD8 RNA (around 20,000 or 100,000 cells) was divided into five aliquots, with four sequenced. Overall study findings and caveats: Jurkat TCR RNA from one cell was spiked into approximately 1 million naive cells, and it was reportedly detectable there.

CDR1 and CDR2 from the germline V gene are SGDLS and YYNGEE. This CDR3 is 14 amino acids long. The V gene lost 2 bases and the J gene lost 3 bases, with 12 bases spanning the gap. In preparing bulk TCR libraries, previously described methods and listed TCR primers were used. TCRdb independently ran MiXCR on the PCR reads; one entry per CDR3 protein. The sample lists around 65,000 distinct CDR3 sequences; around a sixth were seen once. Sorting recovered naive CD8 T cells on a CD8+CD4-CCR7+CD45RA+ profile. This receptor was obtained from a human donor in good health. Some libraries in this study had Jurkat cell RNA spiked in. The chain links TRBV9 to TRBJ2-7; D unresolved. The sequencing input was naive CD8+ T cells from blood, with Jurkat cell RNA spiked in. Documented subset: FACS-sorted CD8+CD4-CCR7+CD45RA+ naive T cells. CDR3 sequence reads: CASSVEGFGYEQYF. As DNA, the CDR3 is TGTGCCAGCAGCGTGGAAGGGTTCGGCTACGAGCAGTACTTC.